Following are 15 T cell receptor beta chains from one sample sequenced in a study of sequential checkpoint blockade in melanoma. Repertoires were generated with immunoSEQ multiplex PCR, while TCRdb's copy carries only in-frame clones and drops some. The repertoire includes 15,000 to 20,000 clones, under 85% of them detected once, and approximately 31% sits in the top ten. Indicated treatment: randomized to nivolumab then ipilimumab (arm A) or the reverse (arm B). The sequenced sample was CD8+ T cells sorted from blood (inferred from file names), obtained from a patient given nivolumab and ipilimumab in sequence. All receptors come from a human donor with melanoma.

V and J are TRBV4-1 and TRBJ2-7; no clear D gene. CDR1 MGHRA and CDR2 YSYEKL come from the germline V gene. This CDR3 is 13 amino acids long. Trimming removed 3 bases at V and 2 bases at J, with 8 bases between. The CDR3 is CASSHPYTYEQYF. As DNA, the CDR3 is TGCGCCAGCAGCCACCCCTATACCTACGAGCAGTACTTC.

V and J are TRBV6-5 and TRBJ1-3, with D perhaps matching TRBD1 (6 bases). With 6 bases removed from V and 0 bases from J, the gap between germline ends came to 12 bases. Germline V gives CDR1 MNHEY, CDR2 SVGAGI. This CDR3 has 15 residues. CDR3 DNA: TGTGCCAGCAGCCGGGACACCACCTCTGGAAACACCATATATTTT. As protein: CASSRDTTSGNTIYF.

This chain uses TRBV4-1 with TRBJ2-1, with 7 bases identical to TRBD2. J lost 0 bases, V lost 3 bases, and 2 bases had no gene match. Germline CDR1 and CDR2: MGHRA and YSYEKL. CDR3 length: 15 residues. The CDR3 sequence is CASSHRGDSYNEQFF. The CDR3 DNA reads TGCGCCAGCAGCCACCGGGGGGACTCCTACAATGAGCAGTTCTTC.

The chain employs TRBV9 and TRBJ2-7; 8 bases align to TRBD1. In germline, CDR1 is SGDLS, CDR2 YYNGEE. Losses at the gene ends were 3 bases for V and 2 bases for J; bases not matched to a gene: 4. This CDR3 comprises 14 residues. CDR3 sequence reads: CASSATGVTYEQYF. The CDR3 DNA sequence: TGTGCCAGCAGCGCGACAGGGGTAACCTACGAGCAGTACTTC.

The chain joins TRBV9 to TRBJ2-7; TRBD1 matches at 9 bases. Per the germline V gene, CDR1 is SGDLS and CDR2 is YYNGEE. V was clipped by 4 bases and J by 0 bases; unmatched bases: 11. This CDR3 region has 17 residues. The CDR3 reads CASSPRPWDRASYEQYF. CDR3 bases: TGTGCCAGCAGCCCCCGTCCTTGGGACAGGGCCTCCTACGAGCAGTACTTC.

DNA of the CDR3: TGTGCCAGCTCACCGCCGGGGATTTCCTACGAGCAGTACTTC. This translates into CASSPPGISYEQYF. The rearrangement links TRBV18 to TRBJ2-7; possibly TRBD2 for D (5 bases). V was cut by 3 bases and J by 1 base, with 10 bases left in between. Germline loops: CDR1 KGHSH, CDR2 LQKENI. This CDR3 spans 14 amino acids.

The chain recombines TRBV7-9 with TRBJ2-7; 9 bases fit TRBD1. This CDR3 is built from 17 residues. V was clipped by 2 bases and J by 2 bases; unmatched bases: 10. Germline CDR1 is SEHNR and CDR2 is FQNEAQ (reference sequence). In DNA form, the CDR3 reads TGTGCCAGCAGCTTAAATGCCCGGGACAGGGAGACCTACGAGCAGTACTTC. It encodes CASSLNARDRETYEQYF.

CDR3 bases: TGTGCCAGTAGTATCAATCCAGGGGCGGATAGCAATCAGCCCCAGCATTTT. Protein sequence: CASSINPGADSNQPQHF. V gene TRBV19 combines with J gene TRBJ1-5; maybe TRBD1 (6 bases). Germline CDR1 and CDR2: LNHDA and SQIVND (reference sequence). Trimming shortened V by 3 bases and J by 0 bases, and 15 bases separated the two germline ends. This CDR3 has 17 amino acids. The variable domain in full, completed from reference TRBV19 and TRBJ1-5, reads DGGITQSPKYLFRKEGQNVTLSCEQNLNHDAMYWYRQDPGQGLRLIYYSQIVNDFQKGDIAEGYSVSREKKESFPLTVTSAQKNPTAFYLCASSINPGADSNQPQHFGDGTRLSIL.

A single count supports this clone. The chain links TRBV6-5 to TRBJ2-7; TRBD1 matches at 7 bases. The CDR3 has 15 residues. J lost 6 bases, V lost 0 bases, and 8 bases had no gene match. The V gene's germline CDR1 is MNHEY and CDR2 SVGAGI. The CDR3 sequence: CASSYSRGQLGEQYF. The CDR3 bases are TGTGCCAGCAGTTACTCTAGGGGGCAACTAGGCGAGCAGTACTTC.

The genes are TRBV19 and TRBJ1-2; D is uncertain. V was pared by 6 bases and J by 1 base, with 9 bases between. The CDR3 sequence is 13 residues long. CDR1 is LNHDA and CDR2 is SQIVND in the germline V gene (reference sequence). The CDR3: CASSYTVNYGYTF. Written as DNA, the CDR3 is TGTGCCAGTAGCTATACGGTTAACTATGGCTACACCTTC.

This clone was seen only once. J is TRBJ2-1 and V is TRBV4-3, with 7 nucleotides matching TRBD2. Trimming cost V 4 bases and J 9 bases; bases outside gene matches: 18. CDR3 length: 17 residues. Germline V gene lookup returns CDR1 LGHNA and CDR2 YSLEER. CDR3 region: CASSRTPGLLAHSEQFF. The CDR3 coding sequence is TGCGCCAGCAGCCGAACCCCGGGACTACTGGCCCACAGTGAGCAGTTCTTC.

V and J are TRBV15 and TRBJ1-5; no clear D gene. The CDR3 covers 16 residues. Trimming stripped 4 bases from V and 1 base from J, with 14 bases between. The V gene's germline CDR1 is LNHNV and CDR2 YYDKDF (reference sequence). The CDR3 bases are TGTGCCACCAGCACCCTAGTTGTAACGAGCAATCAGCCCCAGCATTTT. It yields the protein CATSTLVVTSNQPQHF.

The rearrangement joins TRBV12-2 to TRBJ2-7; TRBD1 is taken as the D call from the table, unchecked against the DNA. TRBV12-2 is a pseudogene. The CDR3 has 14 residues. CDR3 in DNA: TGTGCAAGTCGGACAGGGGACCGACTCTACGAGCAGTACTTC. Translation gives CASRTGDRLYEQYF.

Of note for this clone: Sequence at one end of the junction differs from germline and may be a read error. This sample also contains other DNA sequences that code for the same CDR3. This chain links TRBV6-5 with TRBJ1-5; D gene ambiguous. The germline V gene encodes CDR1 MNHEY and CDR2 SVGAGI. This CDR3 is built from 15 residues. The CDR3, as DNA: TGTGCCAGCAGCAGCGGGGTCGAGAATAATCAGCCCCAGCACTTT. This gives the protein CASSSGVENNQPQHF.

This clone was detected a few times. The chain recombines TRBV6-6 with TRBJ1-6; no clear D gene. Trimming shortened V by 4 bases and J by 0 bases, and 4 bases separated the two germline ends. The CDR3 contains 14 residues. Germline V gene data show CDR1 as MNHNY and CDR2 as SVGAGI (reference sequence). In DNA, the CDR3 is TGTGCCAGCAGTTCGGGCTCCTATAATTCACCCCTCCACTTT. Protein: CASSSGSYNSPLHF.